The TCR beta chain under discussion was sequenced for a study of immunodeficiency (dated 2019 in TCRdb). Describing the broader study: The repertoires were analyzed to search for VDJ recombination defects and oligoclonality. Study-level results and caveats: CD4+ T cell V-J pairing and productive entropy appeared similar between patients and controls. In entropy comparisons, n=3 (open circles) was shown for patients versus healthy controls, and a thymic development effect was only suggested as possible. Severe oligoclonality, as judged by top-100 and total clonotype frequencies, was observed in patient CD8+ T cells but not in patient CD4+ T cells.

Naive CD4 T cells, and even more so naive CD8 T cells, were reduced in the patients, while effector memory subpopulations were expanded. Before TCR sequencing, CD3+CD4+ T cells were sorted from fresh PBMCs. In the germline V gene (reference sequence), CDR1 corresponds to SEHNR and CDR2 to FQNEAQ. Deletion took 1 base off V and 7 bases off J, with a span of 7 bases between the germline ends. The CDR3, cysteine through phenylalanine, is 13 amino acids long. Only the CDR3 part of the read is kept: 39 bases, read in frame from the first base. In the case of this clone: No antigen is known for it. No base qualities exist here, and no much larger clone lies one base off it.

After extraction using the QIAamp DNA Blood Mini Kit, genomic DNA was sent off for immunoSEQ repertoire analysis. CDR3 regions were amplified by multiplex PCR from a standard quantity of genomic DNA template. PCR products were sequenced on an Illumina platform. The authors processed their data as follows. Sequences were mapped to a reference, using V, D and J gene definitions from IMGT. To eliminate PCR and sequencing errors, a nearest-neighbor clustering algorithm combined closely related sequences. V, D and J usage was examined in productive unique and total sequences using ImmunoSEQ Analyzer tools along with R version 3.6.1. TCRdb provides this immuneACCESS table in a form limited to in-frame rearrangements. Some clones are lacking; in checked studies, under half of them reflect an unresolved V gene, and why the rest are absent is not known. For V, J and clone size, that table is used; D and trimming come from the DNA. The sample table holds about 2,100 clones, of which roughly nine tenths were seen once. The ten largest clones take up approximately 20% of the sample.

The source material was CD4+ T cells from blood. This receptor chain uses TRBV7-9 and TRBJ1-4; tentative D gene TRBD1, with 6 bases matching. The receptor's source is a woman between 18 and 29 years old with POLD1 deficiency. For the CDR3, the sequence is CASSLDRVEKLFF. The sequence in DNA is TGTGCCAGCAGCTTAGACAGGGTTGAAAAACTGTTTTTT.